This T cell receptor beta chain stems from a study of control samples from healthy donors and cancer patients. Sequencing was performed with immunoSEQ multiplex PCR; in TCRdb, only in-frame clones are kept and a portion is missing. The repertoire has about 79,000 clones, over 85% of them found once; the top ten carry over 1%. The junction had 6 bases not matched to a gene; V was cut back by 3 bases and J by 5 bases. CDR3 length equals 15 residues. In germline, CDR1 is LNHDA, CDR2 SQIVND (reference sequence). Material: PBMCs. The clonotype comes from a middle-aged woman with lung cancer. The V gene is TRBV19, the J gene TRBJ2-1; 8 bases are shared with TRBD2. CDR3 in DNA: TGTGCCAGTAGTATCGACGGGGGGGAAAACAATGAGCAGTTCTTC. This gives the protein CASSIDGGENNEQFF. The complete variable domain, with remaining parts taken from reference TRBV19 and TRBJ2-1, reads DGGITQSPKYLFRKEGQNVTLSCEQNLNHDAMYWYRQDPGQGLRLIYYSQIVNDFQKGDIAEGYSVSREKKESFPLTVTSAQKNPTAFYLCASSIDGGENNEQFFGPGTRLTVL.